The 5 T cell receptor beta chains listed next were all sequenced from one sample in a study of T-cell reconstitution after alpha-beta-depleted transplantation in children. Unique molecular identifiers were incorporated into the prepared TCRbeta library. MiXCR was run by TCRdb on the PCR reads, yielding one entry per CDR3 protein. The sample has 700,000 to 850,000 distinct CDR3 sequences, about 15% seen once; the top ten hold 5%. Material: PBMCs, mostly from graft donor cells, obtained 360 days after TCRalphabeta/CD19-depleted stem cell transplant. These receptors came from a male patient between 5 and 17 years old who had a stem cell transplant for acute lymphoblastic leukemia, so the T cells may come from the graft donor.

The chain is built from TRBV12-3 or TRBV12-4 and TRBJ1-2; D not certain. Trimming stripped 3 bases from V and 3 bases from J, with 11 bases between. The CDR3 is 14 amino acids. The CDR3 region is CASSLGGLDYGYTF. The CDR3 coding sequence is TGTGCCAGCAGTTTGGGCGGGCTTGACTATGGCTACACCTTC.

This clonotype has ten or more counts. The V gene is TRBV20-1, the J gene TRBJ2-1, with 11 bases aligning to TRBD2. V lost 0 bases, J lost 4 bases, and 5 bases stayed unmatched. The length of the CDR3 is 16 residues. In germline, CDR1 is DFQATT, CDR2 SNEGSKA (reference sequence). Here the CDR3 reads CSAREDLAGGYNEQFF. The CDR3 nucleotides read TGCAGTGCTAGAGAGGACCTAGCGGGAGGTTACAATGAGCAGTTCTTC.

This clonotype was detected only a few times. V usage is TRBV20-1 and J usage is TRBJ2-5, with 14 bases lining up with TRBD2. The V gene end was trimmed by 6 bases and the J gene end by 5 bases; junction bases not matched to a gene: 5. The length of the CDR3 is 14 residues. In germline, CDR1 is DFQATT, CDR2 SNEGSKA (reference sequence). The CDR3 sequence is CSAGTSGSSETQYF. Written as DNA, the CDR3 is TGCAGTGCCGGGACTAGCGGGAGTTCCGAGACCCAGTACTTC.

This clonotype was recorded many times. The chain employs TRBV10-3 and TRBJ2-1; D is unclear. Trimming pared 2 bases from V and 8 bases from J, leaving 7 bases between. The CDR3 is 12 residues long. Germline loops: CDR1 ENHRY, CDR2 SYGVKD. The DNA of the CDR3 is TGTGCCATCAGTGAGCGGGTCCATGAGCAGTTCTTC. Protein sequence: CAISERVHEQFF.

The chain carries TRBV7-9 and TRBJ2-7; TRBD1 agrees at 8 bases. J was trimmed by 6 bases and V by 2 bases; bases with no gene match: 9. The CDR3 loop spans 15 amino acids. Germline lookup yields CDR1 SEHNR and CDR2 FQNEAQ (reference sequence). CDR3 region: CASSLKDRVFGEQYF. CDR3 in DNA: TGTGCCAGCAGCTTAAAGGACAGGGTGTTTGGCGAGCAGTACTTC.